This entry features one T cell receptor beta chain sequence. The data were taken from a study of blood T cell repertoires in COVID-19. A Seattle source enrolled patients during active infection and followed them longitudinally. Here immunoSEQ multiplex PCR was the method, and the copy in TCRdb shows in-frame clones only, minus some. The sample consists of about 350,000 clones, roughly nine tenths of them appearing once. With 1 base clipped from V and 5 bases from J, the junction kept 3 bases outside the gene matches. CDR1 and CDR2 from the germline V gene are GTSNPN and SVGIG (reference sequence). The CDR3 is made up of 13 amino acids.

The gene calls are TRBV30 and TRBJ1-1, with TRBD1 identical over 8 bases. The sequence was obtained from a woman aged 55-70 years with COVID-19, enrolled during active disease. Input material: peripheral blood. CDR3 loop: CAWSGQGATEAFF. The CDR3 region has the DNA TGTGCCTGGAGTGGGCAGGGGGCAACTGAAGCTTTCTTT.